The sequence of this TCR beta chain was determined in a study of blood T cell repertoires in COVID-19. V was cut by 1 base and J by 0 bases, with 19 bases left in between. CDR1 is LGHDT and CDR2 is YNNKEL in the germline V gene (reference sequence). The CDR3 runs to 19 residues. Sequencing used immunoSEQ multiplex PCR; TCRdb keeps in-frame clones, though not all of them. The data show 100,000 to 150,000 clones, nearly 70% seen once. The TCR originated in a woman in her 70s with acute or convalescent COVID-19. Sample: peripheral blood. The chain links TRBV3-1 (or the pseudogene TRBV3-2) to TRBJ2-1; a weak D match, TRBD2 (5 bases). CDR3 DNA: TGTGCCAGCAGCCAAGTTGCCCTCGGGTCGGGAATCTCCTACAATGAGCAGTTCTTC. This codes for CASSQVALGSGISYNEQFF.